This TCR beta chain stems from a study of blood T cell repertoires in COVID-19. Study-level background: PBMCs, B-cell-depleted T cells, or T cells were the source of the cDNA or gDNA that made up the material.

Clones were sequenced by immunoSEQ multiplex PCR, and TCRdb holds only the in-frame ones, with some missing. The sample yields 160,000 or so clones, around 80% seen once. This clone occurred a few times. Germline V CDR1 and CDR2: SNHLY, FYNNEI. V was clipped by 4 bases and J by 2 bases, with 17 bases between them. The CDR3 totals 16 residues. Sequenced material: peripheral blood. The chain couples TRBV2 to TRBJ1-1, with D maybe TRBD1 (6 bases). The clonotype was recovered from a man in his 70s with active or convalescent COVID-19. The CDR3 loop reads CASSVDRSRPNTEAFF. The CDR3, as DNA: TGTGCCAGCAGTGTCGACAGGAGTCGACCTAACACTGAAGCTTTCTTT.